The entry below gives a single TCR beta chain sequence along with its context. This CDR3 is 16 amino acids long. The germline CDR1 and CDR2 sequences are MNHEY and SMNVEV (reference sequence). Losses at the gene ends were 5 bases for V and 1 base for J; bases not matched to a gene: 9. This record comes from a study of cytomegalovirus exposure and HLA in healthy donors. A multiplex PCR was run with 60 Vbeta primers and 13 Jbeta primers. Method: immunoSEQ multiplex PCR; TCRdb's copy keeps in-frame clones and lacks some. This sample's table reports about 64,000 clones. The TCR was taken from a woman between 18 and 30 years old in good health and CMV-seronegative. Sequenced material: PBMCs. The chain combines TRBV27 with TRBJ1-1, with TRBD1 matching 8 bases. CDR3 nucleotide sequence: TGTGCCAGCAGTCCCACGACAGGGGCGGCGAACACTGAAGCTTTCTTT. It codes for CASSPTTGAANTEAFF.